This T cell receptor beta chain was obtained from a study of T cells in Graves' hyperthyroidism and ophthalmopathy. The length of the CDR3 is 13 residues. Germline assignment: CDR1 MRHNA and CDR2 SNTAGT. V shed 4 bases and J shed 2 bases, with 8 bases lying between them. RNA transcripts gave rise to amplified TCR beta CDR3 regions. The HTBI primer set was used in a first-round RT-PCR of the TCR CDR3. Using its own MiXCR run on the multiplex PCR reads, TCRdb lists one record per CDR3 protein. The data hold about 98,000 distinct CDR3 sequences, with around 37% observed a single time. This clonotype was obtained from a woman aged 25-40 years with Graves' hyperthyroidism. The sequencing input was peripheral blood or thyroid tissue (not recorded which). This sequence joins TRBV6-4 and TRBJ1-1; D gene unclear. CDR3: CASSVSLNTEAFF. The CDR3 nucleotides read TGTGCCAGCAGTGTTTCCCTCAACACTGAAGCTTTCTTT.